This TCR beta chain was obtained from a study of a mutant IDH1 vaccine in newly diagnosed glioma. About the study: Vaccines were first given 4-6 weeks after radiotherapy alone, or with temozolomide cycles.

Data came from immunoSEQ multiplex PCR; TCRdb stores just in-frame clones and leaves some out. Among about 54,000 clones listed, around 84% were seen once. Time point indicated: week 35, safety follow-up. Vaccination used 300 ug of mutant IDH1 20-mer peptide per dose, with topical imiquimod. At weeks 1, 3, 5, 7, 11, 15, 19 and 23, patients received a vaccination, eight in all. Regarding this clone: Its antigen remains unidentified.

V lost 4 bases and J lost 0, with 10 bases in between. The CDR3 consists of 13 residues. CDR1 and CDR2 from the germline V gene are GTSNPN and SVGIG (reference sequence). The origin of this receptor is a woman aged 18 to 35 with glioma. The specimen comprised PBMCs, sampled from a glioma patient whose treatment included an IDH1 peptide vaccine. J is TRBJ2-7 and V is TRBV30; no clear D. The CDR3 nucleotides read TGTGCCTGGACAGATTCTTCCTCCTACGAGCAGTACTTC. This gives the protein CAWTDSSSYEQYF.